The T cell receptor (beta chain) under discussion was sequenced for a study of Tregs in tolerant kidney transplant recipients (dated by TCRdb to about 2019). With respect to the entire study: The study used TCRbeta sequencing to identify donor-specific regulatory T cells before combined kidney and bone marrow transplantation, then tracked those cells after transplant.

Points on this clone: It lacks a known antigen. Base qualities are not provided; no much larger clone lies one nucleotide away.

Transplants used related donors with nonmyeloablative bone marrow transplantation; mixed chimerism was transient in the human trials. Thawed PBMCs were FACS-sorted into unstimulated Tregs (CD4+CD25+CD127-), CD4+ non-Tregs (CD4+CD25-), CD4 cells and CD8 cells. The patients were several recipients of combined kidney and bone marrow transplants from the ITN036ST trial, and samples were available only from these trial subjects. Healthy control blood was processed to PBMCs by Ficoll density gradient and cryopreserved, and patient PBMCs were collected before and after transplant. For TCRbeta CDR3 sequencing, genomic DNA from the sorted cells was extracted using the QIAGEN DNeasy Blood and Tissue Kit. Through immunoSEQ, high-throughput TCRbeta CDR3 sequencing was done commercially, including PCR amplification with internal controls and bias correction. The original methods were these. Unique productive TCRbeta sequences were defined by CDR3 nucleotide sequence where primers matched, and otherwise by CDR3 amino acid sequence together with Vbeta and Jbeta genes. To correct for sorting error, sequences found in more than one sorted population at a frequency ratio of 2:1 or less were discarded, and the remaining shared sequences were assigned to the population with the higher frequency. Sequences were defined as donor-reactive when expanded at least 5-fold in CFSE-low cells versus unstimulated cells and present at a frequency of at least 0.01% in CFSE-low cells. Repertoire divergence was quantified by Jensen-Shannon divergence using the top 100 TCRbeta sequences ranked by frequency. When a sample had multiple sequencing runs, each run was corrected for sorting error separately and the runs were then pooled. As stored in TCRdb, this immuneACCESS dataset retains in-frame rearrangements with V and J assigned. A fraction of the clones does not appear; measured against another copy, unresolved V genes explain less than half of the discrepancy, and the remainder lacks a known reason. The V and J calls and clone size come from that table; D and trimming were worked out from the DNA. The sample contains 75,000 to 100,000 clones, roughly 93% of them found a single time. The ten largest clonotypes hold roughly 1.7% of the sample.

Measured from the cysteine to the phenylalanine, the CDR3 is 14 residues long. The entry retains the CDR3 DNA only, 42 bases that are in frame from base 1. Trimming takes 1 base from V and 4 bases from J, and the germline ends sit 11 bases apart. Reading the germline V gene gives CDR1 SGHRS and CDR2 YFSETQ. Study-level results and caveats: Biological reproducibility was not examined directly, but technical replication error appeared to be minimal. Because the PCR primers were changed over time for some patients, nucleotide-level comparison could not be performed across the samples from those patients. Because only a small number of patients were included, the study had limitations, and the results will need to be validated in larger populations as well as under other immunosuppression protocols. The most biologically relevant and donor-specific TCRbeta repertoire appeared to be identified by expanding Tregs with activated donor B cells. Donor-specific Treg expansion was found to exceed global Treg expansion in tolerant patients, suggesting antigen-driven rather than nonspecific expansion.

Sample: CD4+ T cells from blood (PBMCs), taken 12 months after the transplant. The chain links TRBV5-1 with TRBJ1-1; possibly the D gene is TRBD1, per 6 matching bases. The receptor was isolated from a human patient who received a combined kidney and bone marrow transplant. Once a transplant has taken place, some T cells may be donor derived. The DNA reads as follows: TGCGCCAGCAGCTTGAGTCAGGGGCCCACTGAAGCTTTCTTT. Translated, it gives CASSLSQGPTEAFF.